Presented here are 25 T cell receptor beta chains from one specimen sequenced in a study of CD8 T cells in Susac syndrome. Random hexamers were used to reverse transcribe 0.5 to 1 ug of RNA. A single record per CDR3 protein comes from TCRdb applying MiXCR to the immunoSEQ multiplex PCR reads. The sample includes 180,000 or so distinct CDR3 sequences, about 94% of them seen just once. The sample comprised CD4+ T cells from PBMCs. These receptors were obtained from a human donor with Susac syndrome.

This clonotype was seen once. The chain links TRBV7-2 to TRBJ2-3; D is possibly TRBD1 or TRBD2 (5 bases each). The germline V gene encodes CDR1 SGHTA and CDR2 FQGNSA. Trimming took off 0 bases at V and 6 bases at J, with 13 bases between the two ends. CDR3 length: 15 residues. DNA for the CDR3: TGTGCCAGCAGCTTAGCCCGGGGCCCGGTGGATACGCAGTATTTT. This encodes CASSLARGPVDTQYF.

The CDR3 here is CASSDGGNYGYTF. The CDR3 DNA is TGTGCCAGCAGTGACGGGGGAAACTATGGCTACACCTTC. The gene calls are TRBV28 and TRBJ1-2; tentative D call: TRBD1 (5 bases). Per the germline V gene, CDR1 is MDHEN and CDR2 is SYDVKM. V lost 5 bases and J lost 2, with 9 bases in between. The CDR3 totals 13 residues.

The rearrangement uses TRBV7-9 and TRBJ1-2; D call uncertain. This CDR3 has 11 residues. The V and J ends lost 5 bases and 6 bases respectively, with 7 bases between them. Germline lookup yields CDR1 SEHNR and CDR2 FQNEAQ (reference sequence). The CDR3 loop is CASSLPNGYTF. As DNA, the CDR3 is TGTGCCAGCAGCCTCCCCAATGGCTACACCTTC. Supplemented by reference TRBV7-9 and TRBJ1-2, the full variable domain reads DTGVSQNPRHKITKRGQNVTFRCDPISEHNRLYWYRQTLGQGPEFLTYFQNEAQLEKSRLLSDRFSAERPKGSFSTLEIQRTEQGDSAMYLCASSLPNGYTFGSGTRLTVV.

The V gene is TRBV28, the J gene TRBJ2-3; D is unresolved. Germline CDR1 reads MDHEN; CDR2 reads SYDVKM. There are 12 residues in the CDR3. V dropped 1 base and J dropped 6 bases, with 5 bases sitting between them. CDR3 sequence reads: CASSLLSDTQYF. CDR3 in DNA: TGTGCCAGCAGTTTATTGTCCGATACGCAGTATTTT.

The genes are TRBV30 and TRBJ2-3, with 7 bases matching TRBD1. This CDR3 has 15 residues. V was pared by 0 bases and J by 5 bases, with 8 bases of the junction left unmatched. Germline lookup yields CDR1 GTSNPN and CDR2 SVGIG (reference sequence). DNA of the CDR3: TGTGCCTGGAGTGTTCAAAGGGGGCCGGGAGATACGCAGTATTTT. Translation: CAWSVQRGPGDTQYF.

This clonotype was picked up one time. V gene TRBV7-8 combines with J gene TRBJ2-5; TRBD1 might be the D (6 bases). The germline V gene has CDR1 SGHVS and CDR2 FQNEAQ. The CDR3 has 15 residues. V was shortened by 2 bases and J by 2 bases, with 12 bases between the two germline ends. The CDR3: CASSLIYREQETQYF. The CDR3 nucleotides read TGTGCCAGCAGCTTAATCTACAGGGAGCAAGAGACCCAGTACTTC.

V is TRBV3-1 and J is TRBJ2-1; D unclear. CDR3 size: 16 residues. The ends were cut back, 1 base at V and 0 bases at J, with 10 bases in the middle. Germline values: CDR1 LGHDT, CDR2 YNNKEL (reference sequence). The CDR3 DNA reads TGTGCCAGCAGCCAAGGGAAGGTCCGCTCCTACAATGAGCAGTTCTTC. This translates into CASSQGKVRSYNEQFF.

The CDR3, as DNA: TGTGCCTGGAGTGTATGGGACAGGGGGATTTGGACTGAAGCTTTCTTT. Translating gives CAWSVWDRGIWTEAFF. The chain joins TRBV30 to TRBJ1-1; 11 bases map to TRBD1. Germline CDR1 and CDR2: GTSNPN and SVGIG (reference sequence). There are 16 residues in the CDR3. V shed 0 bases and J 5 bases; nucleotides not matched to a gene: 8.

Here the CDR3 DNA reads TGTGCCAGCTCACTGGGACAGGGCTCGGTTGAAGCTTTCTTT. Residues: CASSLGQGSVEAFF. The chain combines TRBV18 with TRBJ1-1; 9 nucleotides match TRBD1. V shed 4 bases, J shed 7 bases, and the junction held 7 bases outside the gene matches. CDR3 length equals 14 residues. Germline lookup yields CDR1 KGHSH and CDR2 LQKENI.

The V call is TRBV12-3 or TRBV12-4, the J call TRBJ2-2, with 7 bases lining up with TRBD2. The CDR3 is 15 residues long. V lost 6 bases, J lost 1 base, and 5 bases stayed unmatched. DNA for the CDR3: TGTGCCAGCAGAGTAGCGGGCTTGAACACCGGGGAGCTGTTTTTT. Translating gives CASRVAGLNTGELFF.

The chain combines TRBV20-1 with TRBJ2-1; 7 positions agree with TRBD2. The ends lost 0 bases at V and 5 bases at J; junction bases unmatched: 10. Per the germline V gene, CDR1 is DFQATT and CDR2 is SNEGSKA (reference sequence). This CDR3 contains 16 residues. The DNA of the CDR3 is TGCAGTGCTAGAGATCCCCTCCGAGCGGGACACAATGAGCAGTTCTTC. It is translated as CSARDPLRAGHNEQFF.

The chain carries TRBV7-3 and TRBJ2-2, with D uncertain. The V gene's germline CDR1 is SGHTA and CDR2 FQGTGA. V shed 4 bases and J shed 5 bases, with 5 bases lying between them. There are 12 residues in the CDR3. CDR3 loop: CASSSRTGELFF. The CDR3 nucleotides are TGTGCCAGCAGCTCAAGAACCGGGGAGCTGTTTTTT.

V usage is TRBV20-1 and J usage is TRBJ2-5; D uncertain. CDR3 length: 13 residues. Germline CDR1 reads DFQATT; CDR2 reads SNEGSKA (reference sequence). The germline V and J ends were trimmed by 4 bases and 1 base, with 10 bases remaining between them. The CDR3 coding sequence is TGCAGTGCTACCCCTGACCCCCAAGAGACCCAGTACTTC. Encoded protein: CSATPDPQETQYF.

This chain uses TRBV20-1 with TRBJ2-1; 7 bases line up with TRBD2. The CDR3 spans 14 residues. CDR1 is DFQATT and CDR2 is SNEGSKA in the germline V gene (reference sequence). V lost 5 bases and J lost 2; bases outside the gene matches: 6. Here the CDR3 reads CSALRSGAYNEQFF. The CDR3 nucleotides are TGCAGTGCTCTGCGGAGCGGGGCCTACAATGAGCAGTTCTTC.

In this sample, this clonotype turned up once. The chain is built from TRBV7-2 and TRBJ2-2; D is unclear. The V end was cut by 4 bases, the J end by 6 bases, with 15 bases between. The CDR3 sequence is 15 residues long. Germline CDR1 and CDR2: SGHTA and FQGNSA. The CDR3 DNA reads TGTGCCAGCAGCTATGCGGCTTCCAACCCCGGGGAGCTGTTTTTT. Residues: CASSYAASNPGELFF.

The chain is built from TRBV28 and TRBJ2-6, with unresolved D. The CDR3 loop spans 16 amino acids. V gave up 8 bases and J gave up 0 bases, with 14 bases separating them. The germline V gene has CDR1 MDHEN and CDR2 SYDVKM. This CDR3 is CASGSSSLSGANVLTF. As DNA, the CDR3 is TGTGCCAGCGGTAGCTCCTCCCTCTCTGGGGCCAACGTCCTGACTTTC.

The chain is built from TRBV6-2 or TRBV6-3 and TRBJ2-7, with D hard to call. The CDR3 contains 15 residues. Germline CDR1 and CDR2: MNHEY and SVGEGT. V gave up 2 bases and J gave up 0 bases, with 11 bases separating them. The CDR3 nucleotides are TGTGCCAGCAGTTACCGGGTGACGAGCTCCTACGAGCAGTACTTC. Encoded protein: CASSYRVTSSYEQYF.

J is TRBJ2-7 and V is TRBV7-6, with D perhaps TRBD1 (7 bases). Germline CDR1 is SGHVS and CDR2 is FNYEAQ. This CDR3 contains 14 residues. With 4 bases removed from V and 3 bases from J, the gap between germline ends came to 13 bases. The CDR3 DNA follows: TGTGCCAGCAGCTCAGGGGGGTTGGGCTACGAGCAGTACTTC. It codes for CASSSGGLGYEQYF.

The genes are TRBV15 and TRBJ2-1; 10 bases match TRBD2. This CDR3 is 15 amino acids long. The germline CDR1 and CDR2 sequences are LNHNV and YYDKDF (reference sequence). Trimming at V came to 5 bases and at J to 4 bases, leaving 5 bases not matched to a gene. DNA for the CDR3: TGTGCCACCAGCCCGCGGACTAGCGGATACAATGAGCAGTTCTTC. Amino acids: CATSPRTSGYNEQFF. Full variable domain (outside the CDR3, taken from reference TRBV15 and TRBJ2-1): DAMVIQNPRYQVTQFGKPVTLSCSQTLNHNVMYWYQQKSSQAPKLLFHYYDKDFNNEADTPDNFQSRRPNTSFCFLDIRSPGLGDTAMYLCATSPRTSGYNEQFFGPGTRLTVL.

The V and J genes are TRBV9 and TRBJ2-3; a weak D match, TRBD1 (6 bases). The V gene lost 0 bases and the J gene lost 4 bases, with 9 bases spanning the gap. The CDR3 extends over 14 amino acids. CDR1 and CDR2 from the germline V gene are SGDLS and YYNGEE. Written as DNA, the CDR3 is TGTGCCAGCAGCGTAGACAGGGTGGCAGATACGCAGTATTTT. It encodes CASSVDRVADTQYF. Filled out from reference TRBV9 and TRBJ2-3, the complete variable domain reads DSGVTQTPKHLITATGQRVTLRCSPRSGDLSVYWYQQSLDQGLQFLIQYYNGEERAKGNILERFSAQQFPDLHSELNLSSLELGDSALYFCASSVDRVADTQYFGPGTRLTVL.

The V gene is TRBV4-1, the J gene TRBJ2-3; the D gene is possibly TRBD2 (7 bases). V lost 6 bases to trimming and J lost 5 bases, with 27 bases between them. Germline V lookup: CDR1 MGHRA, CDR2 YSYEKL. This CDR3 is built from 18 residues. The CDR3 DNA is TGCGCCAGCAGGTTTTTGTCCGGCGGTGGGGGGGCCCTAGATACGCAGTATTTT. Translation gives CASRFLSGGGGALDTQYF.

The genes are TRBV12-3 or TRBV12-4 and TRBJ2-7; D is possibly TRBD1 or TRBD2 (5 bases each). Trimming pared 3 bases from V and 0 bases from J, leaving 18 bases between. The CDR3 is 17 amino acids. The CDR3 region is CASSFEGVGDPSYEQYF. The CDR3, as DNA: TGTGCCAGCAGTTTTGAGGGTGTCGGGGACCCCTCCTACGAGCAGTACTTC.

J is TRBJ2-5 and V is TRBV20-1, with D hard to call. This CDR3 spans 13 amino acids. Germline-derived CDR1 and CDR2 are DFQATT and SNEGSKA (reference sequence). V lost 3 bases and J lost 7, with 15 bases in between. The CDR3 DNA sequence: TGCAGTGCTAGCGGGCCCACCACGAGGACCCAGTACTTC. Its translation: CSASGPTTRTQYF.

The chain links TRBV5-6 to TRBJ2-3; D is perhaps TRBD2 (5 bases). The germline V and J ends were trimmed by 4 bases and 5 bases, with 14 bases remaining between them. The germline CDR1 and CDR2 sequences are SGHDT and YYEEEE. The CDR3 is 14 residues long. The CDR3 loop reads CASSVDGVGDTQYF. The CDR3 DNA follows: TGTGCCAGCAGCGTGGACGGGGTTGGAGATACGCAGTATTTT.

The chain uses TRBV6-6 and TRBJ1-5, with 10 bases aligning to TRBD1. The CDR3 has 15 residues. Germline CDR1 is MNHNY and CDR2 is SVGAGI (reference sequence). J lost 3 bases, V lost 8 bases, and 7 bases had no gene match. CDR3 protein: CASGYGTGDNQPQHF. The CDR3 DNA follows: TGTGCCAGCGGATACGGGACAGGGGACAATCAGCCCCAGCATTTT.